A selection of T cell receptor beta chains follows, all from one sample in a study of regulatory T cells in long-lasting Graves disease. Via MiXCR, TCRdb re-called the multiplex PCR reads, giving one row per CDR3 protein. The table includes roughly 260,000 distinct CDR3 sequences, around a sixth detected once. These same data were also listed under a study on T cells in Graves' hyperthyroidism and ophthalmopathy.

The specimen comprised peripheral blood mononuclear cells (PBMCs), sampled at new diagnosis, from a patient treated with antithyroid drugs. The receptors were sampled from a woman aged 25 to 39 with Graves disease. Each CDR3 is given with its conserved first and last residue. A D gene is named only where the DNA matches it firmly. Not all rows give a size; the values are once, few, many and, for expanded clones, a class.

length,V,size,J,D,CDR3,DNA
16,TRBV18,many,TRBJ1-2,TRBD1,CASSPTSQGGSYGYTF,TGTGCCAGCTCACCCACGTCACAGGGGGGTAGCTATGGCTACACCTTC
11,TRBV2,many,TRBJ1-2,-,CASSAGYGYTF,TGTGCCAGCAGTGCGGGGTATGGCTACACCTTC
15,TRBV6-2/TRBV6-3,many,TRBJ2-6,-,CASSYSRVGANVLTF,TGTGCCAGCAGTTACTCACGGGTCGGGGCCAACGTCCTGACTTTC
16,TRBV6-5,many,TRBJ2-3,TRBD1,CASSYGVDRGTDTQYF,TGTGCCAGCAGTTACGGGGTGGACAGGGGCACAGATACGCAGTATTTT
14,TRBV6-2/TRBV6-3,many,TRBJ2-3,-,CASSYGSSTDTQYF,TGTGCCAGCAGTTACGGGAGTAGCACAGATACGCAGTATTTT
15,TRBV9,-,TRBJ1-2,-,CASSSSGTHNYGYTF,TGTGCCAGCAGCTCCTCTGGGACTCACAACTATGGCTACACCTTC
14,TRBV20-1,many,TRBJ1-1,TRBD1,CSAKRGTANTEAFF,TGCAGTGCTAAAAGAGGGACAGCTAACACTGAAGCTTTCTTT
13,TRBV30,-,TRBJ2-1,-,CAWSTVGQIGQFF,TGTGCCTGGAGTACAGTCGGACAAATCGGGCAGTTCTTC
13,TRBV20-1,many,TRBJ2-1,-,CSARWGGRNEQFF,TGCAGTGCTCGCTGGGGGGGCCGGAATGAGCAGTTCTTC
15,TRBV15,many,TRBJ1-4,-,CATSSTGTTYEKLFF,TGTGCCACCAGCAGTACTGGGACGACGTACGAAAAACTGTTTTTT
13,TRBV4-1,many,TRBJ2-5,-,CASSQGSVETQYF,TGCGCCAGCAGCCAAGGGTCGGTGGAGACCCAGTACTTC
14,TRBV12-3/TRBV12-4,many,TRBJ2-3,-,CASSLFGASDTQYF,TGTGCCAGCAGTTTATTTGGGGCCTCAGATACGCAGTATTTT
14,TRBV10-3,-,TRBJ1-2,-,CAISESGGEHGYTF,TGTGCCATCAGTGAGTCAGGCGGGGAGCATGGCTACACCTTC
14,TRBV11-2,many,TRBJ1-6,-,CASSFKESDSPLHF,TGTGCCAGCAGCTTTAAGGAGTCCGATTCACCCCTCCACTTT
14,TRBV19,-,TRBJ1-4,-,CASRDDQGVGKLFF,TGTGCCAGTAGGGACGATCAGGGAGTCGGAAAACTGTTTTTT
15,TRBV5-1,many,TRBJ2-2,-,CASSLGGTNTGELFF,TGCGCCAGCAGCTTAGGGGGAACCAACACCGGGGAGCTGTTTTTT
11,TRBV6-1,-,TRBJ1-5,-,CASMGNQPQHF,TGTGCCAGCATGGGCAATCAGCCCCAGCATTTT
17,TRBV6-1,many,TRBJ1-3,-,CASSPGSGTYSGNTIYF,TGTGCCAGCAGTCCCGGGTCGGGGACATACTCTGGAAACACCATATATTTT
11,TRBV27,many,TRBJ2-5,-,CASRIQETQYF,TGTGCCAGCAGAATTCAAGAGACCCAGTACTTC
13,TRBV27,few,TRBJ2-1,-,CASSYDPGSEQFF,TGTGCCAGCAGTTATGACCCGGGGAGCGAGCAGTTCTTC
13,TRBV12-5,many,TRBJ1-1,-,CASGPGGGTEAFF,TGTGCTAGTGGTCCCGGTGGGGGCACTGAAGCTTTCTTT
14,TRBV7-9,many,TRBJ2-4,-,CASSVDGLTNIQYF,TGTGCCAGCAGCGTAGACGGACTAACAAACATTCAGTACTTC
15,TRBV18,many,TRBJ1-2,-,CASSLNSLGNYGYTF,TGTGCCAGCTCACTGAACTCTCTTGGGAACTATGGCTACACCTTC
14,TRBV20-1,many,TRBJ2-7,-,CSADRAGASYEQYF,TGCAGTGCGGACCGAGCGGGTGCCTCCTACGAGCAGTACTTC
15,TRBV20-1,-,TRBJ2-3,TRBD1,CSAPPGQGATDTQYF,TGCAGTGCCCCGCCGGGACAGGGGGCGACAGATACGCAGTATTTT
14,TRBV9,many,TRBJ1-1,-,CASSVDTENTEAFF,TGTGCCAGCAGCGTAGATACGGAGAACACTGAAGCTTTCTTT
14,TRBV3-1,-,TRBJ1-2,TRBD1,CASSAGQGAGSYTF,TGTGCCAGCAGCGCCGGACAGGGGGCGGGGAGCTACACCTTC
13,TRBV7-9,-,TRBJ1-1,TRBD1,CASEPGQGRSAFF,TGTGCCAGCGAACCGGGACAGGGTCGTTCCGCTTTCTTT
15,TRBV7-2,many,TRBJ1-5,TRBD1,CASSRQDRGGQPQHF,TGTGCCAGCAGCCGCCAGGACAGGGGAGGCCAGCCCCAGCATTTT
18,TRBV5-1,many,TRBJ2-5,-,CASSLGSGWQEFQETQYF,TGCGCCAGCAGCTTGGGGTCTGGTTGGCAGGAATTTCAAGAGACCCAGTACTTC
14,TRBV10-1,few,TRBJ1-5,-,CASSEEPRGQPQHF,TGCGCCAGCAGTGAAGAGCCAAGGGGTCAGCCCCAGCATTTT
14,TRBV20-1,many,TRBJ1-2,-,CSARDTGTTYGYTF,TGCAGTGCTAGAGATACAGGGACGACCTATGGCTACACCTTC
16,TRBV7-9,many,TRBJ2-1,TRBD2,CASSSWTSRAYNEQFF,TGTGCCAGCAGCTCCTGGACTAGTCGTGCCTACAATGAGCAGTTCTTC
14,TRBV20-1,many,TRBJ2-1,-,CSVAGGRPYNEQFF,TGCAGTGTGGCAGGTGGGCGGCCCTACAATGAGCAGTTCTTC
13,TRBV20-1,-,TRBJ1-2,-,CSARQKNNYGYTF,TGCAGTGCTAGACAGAAAAATAACTATGGCTACACCTTC
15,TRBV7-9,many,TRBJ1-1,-,CASSLVGGMNTEAFF,TGTGCCAGCAGTTTAGTAGGAGGGATGAACACTGAAGCTTTCTTT
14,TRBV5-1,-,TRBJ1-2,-,CASSLDGGNYGYTF,TGCGCCAGCAGCTTGGATGGGGGCAACTATGGCTACACCTTC
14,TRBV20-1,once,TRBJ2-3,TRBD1,CSAEDRGSTDTQYF,TGCAGTGCTGAGGACAGGGGGAGCACAGATACGCAGTATTTT
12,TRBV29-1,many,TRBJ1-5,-,CSVEDRASPQHF,TGCAGCGTTGAAGACAGGGCTTCGCCCCAGCATTTT
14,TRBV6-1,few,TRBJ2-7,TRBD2,CASSPGLVSYEQYF,TGTGCCAGCAGTCCAGGACTAGTGAGCTACGAGCAGTACTTC
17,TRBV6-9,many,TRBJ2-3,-,CASSYSAPTGRTDAQYF,TGTGCCAGCAGTTACTCTGCTCCCACAGGGCGCACAGATGCGCAGTATTTT
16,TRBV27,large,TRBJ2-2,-,CASSSGTYTNTGELFF,TGTGCCAGCAGTTCCGGGACATATACGAACACCGGGGAGCTGTTTTTT
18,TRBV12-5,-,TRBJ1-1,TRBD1,CASGLATGTEGPRPEAFF,TGTGCTAGTGGTTTGGCTACCGGGACAGAAGGTCCCCGACCTGAAGCTTTCTTT
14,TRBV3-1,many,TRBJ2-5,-,CASSQDTGQETQYF,TGTGCCAGCAGCCAAGATACCGGCCAAGAGACCCAGTACTTC
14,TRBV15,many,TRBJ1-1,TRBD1,CATSRDRGRSEAFF,TGTGCCACCAGCAGAGACAGGGGGAGATCTGAAGCTTTCTTT
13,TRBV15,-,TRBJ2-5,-,CATSRRDLETQYF,TGTGCCACCAGCCGACGGGATTTAGAGACCCAGTACTTC